These 24 T cell receptor beta chains share one sample of origin, sequenced in a study of blood T cell repertoires in COVID-19. Assay: immunoSEQ multiplex PCR; the TCRdb copy retains only in-frame clones and omits some. Seen here are around 100,000 clones, roughly nine tenths observed once, and the top ten hold 17%. The sequencing sample was made of peripheral blood. These receptors originate from a man aged 50 to 59 with acute or convalescent COVID-19.

J is TRBJ1-6 and V is TRBV19; D is undetermined. From germline, CDR1 is LNHDA and CDR2 SQIVND (reference sequence). Trimming removed 6 bases at V and 7 bases at J, with 13 bases between. This CDR3 comprises 14 residues. The DNA for the CDR3 is TGTGCCAGTAGGGAGCCCCTGAGGAATTCACCCCTCCACTTT. It encodes CASREPLRNSPLHF.

This chain links TRBV19 with TRBJ2-1; D perhaps matches TRBD1 (6 bases). This CDR3 has 16 residues. CDR1 is LNHDA, CDR2 SQIVND, per germline (reference sequence). Trimming removed 1 base at V and 1 base at J, with 11 bases between. In DNA, the CDR3 is TGTGCCAGTAGTATAGCCCCGGACAGTTCCTACAATGAGCAGTTCTTC. As protein: CASSIAPDSSYNEQFF.

Here the CDR3 DNA reads TGTGCCAGCAGCTCTTGGACAGGGAATGAGCAGTTCTTC. This sequence encodes CASSSWTGNEQFF. The rearrangement joins TRBV7-3 to TRBJ2-1; 8 bases align to TRBD1. The CDR3 is 13 residues long. After removal of 4 bases from V and 7 bases from J, the junction contained 3 bases not matched to a gene. From germline, CDR1 is SGHTA and CDR2 FQGTGA.

The CDR3 sequence is CASSSPDRLNTEAFF. CDR3 nucleotides: TGTGCCAGCAGCTCCCCCGACAGATTGAACACTGAAGCTTTCTTT. This sequence joins TRBV11-3 and TRBJ1-1, with D possibly TRBD1 on 5 matching bases. V was cut by 4 bases and J by 0 bases, with 12 bases left in between. The length of the CDR3 is 15 residues. CDR1 and CDR2 (germline): SGHNT, YENEEA.

In this sample, this clone turned up once. The genes are TRBV12-3 or TRBV12-4 and TRBJ1-1, with 7 positions matching TRBD1. CDR3 length equals 13 residues. The V gene end was trimmed by 7 bases and the J gene end by 4 bases; junction bases not matched to a gene: 6. CDR3 sequence reads: CASTPTGATEAFF. CDR3 bases: TGTGCCAGCACCCCCACAGGGGCCACTGAAGCTTTCTTT.

This sequence joins TRBV19 and TRBJ2-1; possible D gene TRBD1, 6 bases. The germline V and J ends were trimmed by 7 bases and 0 bases, with 13 bases remaining between them. The CDR3 runs to 15 residues. Germline V gene data show CDR1 as LNHDA and CDR2 as SQIVND (reference sequence). In DNA form, the CDR3 reads TGTGCCAGTACTGGGGGCCCGAGCTCCTACAATGAGCAGTTCTTC. As protein: CASTGGPSSYNEQFF.

J is TRBJ1-2 and V is TRBV18, with D uncertain. V lost 3 bases to trimming and J lost 1 base, with 6 bases between them. The germline V gene has CDR1 KGHSH and CDR2 LQKENI. This CDR3 comprises 13 residues. The chain's CDR3 is CASSPAVNYGYTF. The CDR3 nucleotides read TGTGCCAGCTCACCGGCTGTTAACTATGGCTACACCTTC.

The V gene is TRBV4-3, the J gene TRBJ2-5; a weak D match, TRBD2 (7 bases). CDR1 LGHNA and CDR2 YSLEER come from the germline V gene. Trimming left V 1 base short and J 2 bases short, with 17 bases between. The CDR3 is 17 residues long. In DNA form, the CDR3 reads TGCGCCAGCAGCCAAGGGGGGGGACATCAAGTACAAGAGACCCAGTACTTC. Its translation: CASSQGGGHQVQETQYF.

The chain uses TRBV7-9 and TRBJ1-2, with D unclear. Trimming stripped 1 base from V and 3 bases from J, with 9 bases between. Looked up from germline, CDR1 is SEHNR and CDR2 is FQNEAQ (reference sequence). This CDR3 contains 14 residues. In DNA, the CDR3 is TGTGCCAGCAGCTTAGACGTGGGAGACTATGGCTACACCTTC. Amino acids: CASSLDVGDYGYTF.

The gene calls are TRBV29-1 and TRBJ1-2, with D hard to call. This CDR3 contains 12 residues. V lost 5 bases and J 4 bases, leaving 11 bases between the germline ends. Germline CDR1 reads SQVTM; CDR2 reads ANQGSEA. CDR3 residues: CSVKRRSYGYTF. Here the CDR3 DNA reads TGCAGCGTTAAACGGCGGAGCTATGGCTACACCTTC.

The V gene is TRBV5-1, the J gene TRBJ2-2, with no clear D. Germline V lookup: CDR1 SGHRS, CDR2 YFSETQ. This CDR3 region has 14 residues. The V gene lost 1 base and the J gene lost 4 bases, with 8 bases spanning the gap. CDR3 nucleotide sequence: TGCGCCAGCAGCTTGTTAGCCGGCACCGGGGAGCTGTTTTTT. This sequence encodes CASSLLAGTGELFF.

The chain is built from TRBV2 and TRBJ1-5; the D gene is possibly TRBD1 (6 bases). This CDR3 is 14 amino acids long. V lost 6 bases, J lost 7 bases, and 16 bases lay in between. Germline CDR1 SNHLY, CDR2 FYNNEI. The CDR3 DNA follows: TGTGCCAGCAGCAAACAGGGAATTCGGCAGCCCCAGCATTTT. Translated: CASSKQGIRQPQHF. The full variable domain, in which reference TRBV2 and TRBJ1-5 provide the parts outside the CDR3, is EPEVTQTPSHQVTQMGQEVILRCVPISNHLYFYWYRQILGQKVEFLVSFYNNEISEKSEIFDDQFSVERPDGSNFTLKIRSTKLEDSAMYFCASSKQGIRQPQHFGDGTRLSIL.

The V gene is TRBV5-6, the J gene TRBJ2-1, with D tentatively TRBD1 (7 bases). Germline loops: CDR1 SGHDT, CDR2 YYEEEE. V lost 1 base, J lost 8 bases, and 22 bases lay in between. The length of the CDR3 is 17 residues. Here the CDR3 reads CASSLTTGRTVRDEQFF. In DNA form, the CDR3 reads TGTGCCAGCAGCTTGACGACAGGGAGGACCGTTCGGGATGAGCAGTTCTTC.

J is TRBJ1-2 and V is TRBV6-2 or TRBV6-3; D is undetermined. V lost 2 bases and J lost 4, with 14 bases in between. Germline CDR1 and CDR2: MNHEY and SVGEGT. The CDR3 sequence is 15 residues long. The CDR3 DNA sequence: TGTGCCAGCAGTTACCGCTCAGCAGGATTCTATGGCTACACCTTC. Protein product: CASSYRSAGFYGYTF.

This clone appeared a single time. The genes are TRBV7-9 and TRBJ1-2, with TRBD1 identical over 9 bases. Trimming removed 1 base from V and 11 bases from J; junction bases left unmatched: 11. Per the germline V gene, CDR1 is SEHNR and CDR2 is FQNEAQ (reference sequence). This CDR3 comprises 15 residues. The CDR3 region is CASSLDSGTGSWYTF. CDR3 DNA: TGTGCCAGCAGCTTAGACTCCGGGACAGGGTCGTGGTACACCTTC.

The chain carries TRBV28 and TRBJ1-5; D is uncertain. V dropped 4 bases and J dropped 9 bases, with 7 bases sitting between them. The CDR3 loop spans 11 amino acids. In germline, CDR1 is MDHEN, CDR2 SYDVKM. The CDR3 spells CASSSFRPQHF. DNA for the CDR3: TGTGCCAGCAGTTCCTTTCGGCCCCAGCATTTT.

The chain employs TRBV4-2 and TRBJ2-7, with D tentatively TRBD1 (5 bases). This CDR3 contains 14 residues. V lost 2 bases and J lost 2, with 10 bases in between. Per germline, CDR1 LGHNA and CDR2 YNFKEQ. CDR3 loop: CASSQMAGTYEQYF. The CDR3 nucleotides read TGTGCCAGCAGCCAAATGGCAGGGACCTACGAGCAGTACTTC.

The chain combines TRBV5-1 with TRBJ2-7, with a weak D call TRBD2 (6 bases). Germline V gene data show CDR1 as SGHRS and CDR2 as YFSETQ. CDR3 length: 12 residues. V was cut by 0 bases and J by 6 bases, with 7 bases left in between. For the CDR3, the DNA is TGCGCCAGCAGCTTGGAAGCGGGCGAGCAGTACTTC. It is translated as CASSLEAGEQYF.

The chain carries TRBV19 and TRBJ1-1; D is undetermined. Germline CDR1 is LNHDA and CDR2 is SQIVND (reference sequence). V lost 1 base and J lost 0, with 12 bases in between. This CDR3 spans 16 amino acids. The CDR3 sequence: CASSIGSTPLNTEAFF. The CDR3 DNA is TGTGCCAGTAGTATAGGATCGACACCCCTGAACACTGAAGCTTTCTTT.

The rearrangement links TRBV19 to TRBJ1-2; TRBD1 might be the D (6 bases). Per germline, CDR1 LNHDA and CDR2 SQIVND (reference sequence). CDR3 length: 14 amino acids. Deletions cut 7 bases from V and 8 bases from J, with 20 bases between. The CDR3 here is CASNGSGGRRGYTF. CDR3 DNA: TGTGCCAGTAACGGTAGCGGGGGGCGCCGAGGCTACACCTTC.

This clone was detected a few times. V usage is TRBV6-1 and J usage is TRBJ1-5; D perhaps matches TRBD1 (6 bases). The germline V gene encodes CDR1 MNHNS and CDR2 SASEGT. This CDR3 comprises 17 residues. Deletions cut 2 bases from V and 6 bases from J, with 20 bases between. CDR3 sequence (DNA): TGTGCCAGCAGTGAATCGGTTTTAGGGGGTTTAGGTCAGCCCCAGCATTTT. This encodes CASSESVLGGLGQPQHF.

This clone showed up just once. The chain recombines TRBV30 with TRBJ2-2; 9 positions agree with TRBD1. The V gene end was trimmed by 6 bases and the J gene end by 4 bases; junction bases not matched to a gene: 9. The germline gives CDR1 GTSNPN, CDR2 SVGIG (reference sequence). There are 15 residues in the CDR3. CDR3 bases: TGTGCCTGTAAAACCGGGACAGGGTCCACCGGGGAGCTGTTTTTT. Translation gives CACKTGTGSTGELFF.

The chain couples TRBV6-6 to TRBJ1-1; D unclear. V dropped 6 bases and J dropped 1 base, with 12 bases sitting between them. This CDR3 is 14 amino acids long. The germline gives CDR1 MNHNY, CDR2 SVGAGI (reference sequence). The CDR3 sequence: CASRDKPGNTEAFF. CDR3 nucleotide sequence: TGTGCCAGCAGGGATAAACCAGGGAACACTGAAGCTTTCTTT.

This chain connects TRBV9 to TRBJ2-3, with 10 bases that match TRBD2. This CDR3 is 15 amino acids long. V shed 5 bases and J 0 bases; nucleotides not matched to a gene: 3. CDR1 and CDR2 from the germline V gene are SGDLS and YYNGEE. The CDR3 sequence: CASRAGGLSTDTQYF. As DNA, the CDR3 is TGTGCCAGCAGAGCGGGGGGGTTGAGCACAGATACGCAGTATTTT.